This is a list of T cell receptor beta chains from one sample in a study of T cells in Graves' hyperthyroidism and ophthalmopathy. TCRdb processed the multiplex PCR reads anew with MiXCR; each CDR3 protein has one entry. The sample has 300,000 to 450,000 distinct CDR3 sequences, approximately 18% seen once. What was sequenced was blood. Receptors were obtained from a woman in her twenties or thirties with Graves' hyperthyroidism that later progressed to Graves' ophthalmopathy. CDR3s include the opening cysteine and the closing phenylalanine or tryptophan. A D gene is named only where the DNA matches it firmly. A row's size may be missing; if present it is once, few, many or a size class.

abundance: few
j_gene: TRBJ2-7
v_gene: TRBV5-1
d_gene: TRBD2
CDR3aa: CASSLGEGYEQYF
CDR3nt: TGCGCCAGCAGCTTGGGGGAGGGTTACGAGCAGTACTTC

abundance: few
j_gene: TRBJ1-2
v_gene: TRBV28
d_gene: .
CDR3aa: CASSILSDGYTF
CDR3nt: TGTGCCAGCAGTATACTCAGCGATGGCTACACCTTC

abundance: many
j_gene: TRBJ2-1
v_gene: TRBV13
d_gene: TRBD2
CDR3aa: CASTPFYGLAKNNEQFF
CDR3nt: TGTGCCAGCACCCCGTTCTATGGACTAGCGAAAAACAATGAGCAGTTCTTC

abundance: many
j_gene: TRBJ2-1
v_gene: TRBV24-1
d_gene: TRBD1
CDR3aa: CATSDPTGDGENEQFF
CDR3nt: TGTGCCACCAGTGATCCAACAGGGGATGGGGAAAATGAGCAGTTCTTC

abundance: .
j_gene: TRBJ1-6
v_gene: TRBV12-3/TRBV12-4
d_gene: TRBD1
CDR3aa: CASSLKGAGASPLHF
CDR3nt: TGTGCCAGCAGTTTGAAGGGGGCAGGAGCTTCACCCCTCCACTTT

abundance: .
j_gene: TRBJ2-3
v_gene: TRBV9
d_gene: TRBD2
CDR3aa: CASSFGTSGYTDTQYF
CDR3nt: TGTGCCAGCAGCTTCGGGACTAGCGGCTACACAGATACGCAGTATTTT

abundance: many
j_gene: TRBJ2-3
v_gene: TRBV30
d_gene: .
CDR3aa: CAWSVVRGTDTQYF
CDR3nt: TGTGCCTGGAGTGTGGTTAGGGGCACAGATACGCAGTATTTT

abundance: many
j_gene: TRBJ1-1
v_gene: TRBV20-1
d_gene: .
CDR3aa: CSARDRVATEAFF
CDR3nt: TGCAGTGCTAGAGATCGGGTGGCGACTGAAGCTTTCTTT

abundance: many
j_gene: TRBJ2-1
v_gene: TRBV28
d_gene: TRBD2
CDR3aa: CASSLLGLAKAKKYNEQFF
CDR3nt: TGTGCCAGCAGTTTGCTAGGACTAGCGAAAGCAAAAAAATACAATGAGCAGTTCTTC

abundance: few
j_gene: TRBJ1-1
v_gene: TRBV4-1
d_gene: .
CDR3aa: CASSHPQGYTEAFF
CDR3nt: TGCGCCAGCAGCCACCCACAGGGTTACACTGAAGCTTTCTTT

abundance: many
j_gene: TRBJ2-1
v_gene: TRBV5-1
d_gene: TRBD2
CDR3aa: CASSARLAGVGGEQFF
CDR3nt: TGCGCCAGCAGCGCGAGACTAGCGGGAGTAGGCGGTGAGCAGTTCTTC

abundance: once
j_gene: TRBJ2-2
v_gene: TRBV2
d_gene: .
CDR3aa: CVSTPDSLLNTGELFF
CDR3nt: TGTGTCAGCACTCCCGACAGCCTTCTGAACACCGGGGAGCTGTTTTTT

abundance: many
j_gene: TRBJ2-7
v_gene: TRBV11-3
d_gene: TRBD1
CDR3aa: CASSLERTGIFEQYF
CDR3nt: TGTGCCAGCAGCTTAGAAAGGACAGGGATCTTCGAGCAGTACTTC

abundance: few
j_gene: TRBJ1-4
v_gene: TRBV6-5
d_gene: .
CDR3aa: CASSYGRGSEKLFF
CDR3nt: TGTGCCAGCAGTTACGGGAGGGGGAGTGAAAAACTGTTTTTT

abundance: many
j_gene: TRBJ2-5
v_gene: TRBV29-1
d_gene: .
CDR3aa: CSVVHGGPQETQYF
CDR3nt: TGCAGCGTTGTACATGGAGGGCCTCAAGAGACCCAGTACTTC

abundance: many
j_gene: TRBJ1-1
v_gene: TRBV5-1
d_gene: TRBD1
CDR3aa: CASSTRQGGGTEAFF
CDR3nt: TGCGCCAGCAGCACAAGACAGGGTGGTGGCACTGAAGCTTTCTTT

abundance: .
j_gene: TRBJ2-5
v_gene: TRBV4-1
d_gene: TRBD2
CDR3aa: CASSQTSGGETQYF
CDR3nt: TGCGCCAGCAGCCAGACTAGCGGCGGGGAGACCCAGTACTTC

abundance: many
j_gene: TRBJ2-7
v_gene: TRBV5-1
d_gene: .
CDR3aa: CASSLATGDPYEQYF
CDR3nt: TGCGCCAGCAGCTTGGCCACCGGGGATCCCTACGAGCAGTACTTC

abundance: many
j_gene: TRBJ1-1
v_gene: TRBV28
d_gene: .
CDR3aa: CASSLAGGPTEAFF
CDR3nt: TGTGCCAGCAGTCTGGCCGGGGGGCCCACTGAAGCTTTCTTT

abundance: many
j_gene: TRBJ1-1
v_gene: TRBV5-1
d_gene: .
CDR3aa: CASSFVLMSANTEAFF
CDR3nt: TGCGCCAGCAGCTTCGTCCTAATGAGCGCGAACACTGAAGCTTTCTTT

abundance: .
j_gene: TRBJ1-5
v_gene: TRBV4-1
d_gene: .
CDR3aa: CASSQGPAPQPQHF
CDR3nt: TGCGCCAGCAGCCAAGGTCCCGCGCCCCAGCCCCAGCATTTT

abundance: many
j_gene: TRBJ2-1
v_gene: TRBV12-3/TRBV12-4
d_gene: .
CDR3aa: CASSSLAESYNEQFF
CDR3nt: TGTGCCAGCAGTTCCTTAGCGGAGTCGTACAATGAGCAGTTCTTC